This T cell receptor (beta chain) emerged from a study of response to subunit inactivated influenza vaccine. The study, taken as a whole, reports: Seasonal influenza vaccination, on each occasion, was suggested by the authors to recruit few new T cells.

On this clonotype: Its antigen is currently unknown.

Trimming removed 6 bases from V and 2 bases from J; junction bases left unmatched: 6. The CDR3 is made up of 14 amino acids. Each CDR3 protein is one row after TCRdb ran MiXCR on the RT-PCR reads. The data contain approximately 290,000 distinct CDR3 sequences, around 22% of them singletons. The chain combines TRBV12-3 or TRBV12-4 with TRBJ2-5, with 7 positions matching TRBD1. The sequence came from a man aged 50-75 years who received an inactivated influenza vaccine. This specimen consisted of PBMCs from blood, obtained less than 22 months after vaccination. The CDR3 region is CASSRQGRQETQYF. The CDR3 DNA is TGTGCCAGCAGCCGACAGGGCCGGCAAGAGACCCAGTACTTC.